A single sample is the source of the 27 T cell receptor beta chains below, sequenced in a study of T cell responses to AZD1222 COVID-19 vaccine. The assay was immunoSEQ multiplex PCR, and TCRdb's table has in-frame clones only and misses some. The data show some 140,000 clones, with roughly 90% seen just once and around 5.3% held by the top ten. The sample was peripheral blood, taken 28 days after the second AZD1222 dose. These receptor sequences come from an adult who received the AZD1222 COVID-19 vaccine.

V gene TRBV6-5 combines with J gene TRBJ1-5, with D possibly being TRBD1 (5 bases). From germline, CDR1 is MNHEY and CDR2 SVGAGI. The CDR3 extends over 14 amino acids. The ends were cut back, 4 bases at V and 7 bases at J, with 14 bases in the middle. The CDR3 loop reads CASSSSEGAQPQHF. The CDR3 DNA is TGTGCCAGCAGTTCGAGCGAAGGGGCCCAGCCCCAGCATTTT.

The chain couples TRBV11-2 to TRBJ1-4; 7 positions agree with TRBD1. CDR1 and CDR2 from the germline V gene are SGHAT and FQNNGV. The CDR3 loop spans 15 amino acids. V lost 4 bases to trimming and J lost 8 bases; unmatched junction nucleotides: 10. CDR3 in DNA: TGTGCCAGCAGCTCGGGGGGACAGCGAGGGGAAAAACTGTTTTTT. Protein: CASSSGGQRGEKLFF.

V usage is TRBV28 and J usage is TRBJ2-1, with 8 positions matching TRBD1. Germline V gene sequence: CDR1 MDHEN, CDR2 SYDVKM. This CDR3 has 16 residues. J lost 5 bases, V lost 5 bases, and 11 bases had no gene match. Here the CDR3 reads CASSVVGQGAHNEQFF. CDR3 bases: TGTGCCAGCAGTGTTGTAGGGCAGGGGGCTCACAATGAGCAGTTCTTC. Full variable domain (outside the CDR3, taken from reference TRBV28 and TRBJ2-1): DVKVTQSSRYLVKRTGEKVFLECVQDMDHENMFWYRQDPGLGLRLIYFSYDVKMKEKGDIPEGYSVSREKKERFSLILESASTNQTSMYLCASSVVGQGAHNEQFFGPGTRLTVL.

The chain couples TRBV3-1 (or the pseudogene TRBV3-2) to TRBJ1-4; maybe TRBD1 (5 bases). CDR1 LGHDT and CDR2 YNNKEL come from the germline V gene (reference sequence). V lost 0 bases to trimming and J lost 8 bases, with 13 bases between them. CDR3 length: 15 amino acids. The CDR3 loop reads CASSQDVRVWEKLFF. CDR3 DNA sequence: TGTGCCAGCAGCCAAGATGTCAGGGTTTGGGAAAAACTGTTTTTT.

The chain employs TRBV7-8 and TRBJ2-2; TRBD2 aligns across 12 bases. The V gene end was trimmed by 1 base and the J gene end by 5 bases; junction bases not matched to a gene: 5. CDR1 and CDR2 (germline): SGHVS, FQNEAQ. This CDR3 spans 17 amino acids. This chain's CDR3 is CASSLGLAGGQTGELFF. DNA for the CDR3: TGTGCCAGCAGCTTAGGCCTAGCGGGAGGGCAAACCGGGGAGCTGTTTTTT.

The rearrangement joins TRBV10-3 to TRBJ1-2, with 7 bases lining up with TRBD1. The CDR3 has 15 amino acids. Germline CDR1 reads ENHRY; CDR2 reads SYGVKD. V lost 6 bases, J lost 4 bases, and 11 bases stayed unmatched. The CDR3 spells CAIRPTGVSGYGYTF. The CDR3 DNA is TGTGCCATCAGACCAACAGGGGTTTCTGGCTATGGCTACACCTTC.

CDR3 amino acids: CASSQTGANSYEQYF. The CDR3 bases are TGTGCCAGCTCACAAACGGGGGCCAACTCCTACGAGCAGTACTTC. The chain links TRBV18 to TRBJ2-7; D may be TRBD1 or TRBD2 (6 bases each). The CDR3 is 15 residues long. V lost 4 bases, J lost 0 bases, and 13 bases lay in between. CDR1 and CDR2 from the germline V gene are KGHSH and LQKENI. Full variable domain (outside the CDR3, taken from reference TRBV18 and TRBJ2-7): NAGVMQNPRHLVRRRGQEARLRCSPMKGHSHVYWYRQLPEEGLKFMVYLQKENIIDESGMPKERFSAEFPKEGPSILRIQQVVRGDSAAYFCASSQTGANSYEQYFGPGTRLTVT.

The chain carries TRBV7-9 and TRBJ1-6; TRBD1 aligns across 9 bases. This CDR3 has 17 amino acids. The ends lost 6 bases at V and 7 bases at J; junction bases unmatched: 13. CDR1 is SEHNR and CDR2 is FQNEAQ in the germline V gene (reference sequence). The CDR3 reads CASRQKDGDRANSPLHF. Written as DNA, the CDR3 is TGTGCCAGCAGACAAAAAGACGGGGACAGGGCCAATTCACCCCTCCACTTT.

The V and J genes are TRBV6-1 and TRBJ1-1, with D tentatively TRBD1 (6 bases). Trimming removed 2 bases at V and 10 bases at J, with 17 bases between. Germline-derived CDR1 and CDR2 are MNHNS and SASEGT. CDR3 length equals 14 residues. The CDR3: CASSEPQSGTRAFF. The CDR3 DNA reads TGTGCCAGCAGTGAACCCCAATCCGGGACAAGAGCTTTCTTT.

The chain joins TRBV20-1 to TRBJ1-3; maybe TRBD1 (6 bases). CDR1 DFQATT and CDR2 SNEGSKA come from the germline V gene (reference sequence). The V gene lost 3 bases and the J gene lost 0 bases, with 15 bases spanning the gap. CDR3 size: 16 residues. The DNA of the CDR3 is TGCAGTGCTAGTGGGGTGGACAGTAACTCTGGAAACACCATATATTTT. It codes for CSASGVDSNSGNTIYF.

CDR3 in DNA: TGTGCCAGCTCACCCTCTACAGGGGACTATGGCTACACCTTC. Protein: CASSPSTGDYGYTF. V gene TRBV18 combines with J gene TRBJ1-2; 7 bases map to TRBD1. CDR1 and CDR2 (germline): KGHSH, LQKENI. The CDR3 has 14 amino acids. Germline trimming cut 3 bases from V and 3 bases from J; bases unmatched to any gene: 4.

This chain joins TRBV11-2 and TRBJ2-1; D is undetermined. This CDR3 contains 16 residues. Trimming removed 6 bases from V and 3 bases from J, with 18 bases in between. Germline loops: CDR1 SGHAT, CDR2 FQNNGV. The CDR3 spells CASSNPRTSLYNEQFF. CDR3 nucleotide sequence: TGTGCCAGCAGTAATCCGAGGACCTCTCTCTACAATGAGCAGTTCTTC.

The chain joins TRBV30 to TRBJ2-3; 10 nucleotides agree with TRBD2. The germline gives CDR1 GTSNPN, CDR2 SVGIG (reference sequence). This CDR3 spans 17 amino acids. V lost 0 bases to trimming and J lost 2 bases; unmatched junction nucleotides: 8. CDR3 DNA: TGTGCCTGGAGTGTGCCTCTCGGACTAGCGGACACAGATACGCAGTATTTT. Translated, it gives CAWSVPLGLADTDTQYF.

V and J are TRBV11-3 and TRBJ1-1, with D unresolved. V lost 0 bases, J lost 6 bases, and 5 bases lay in between. CDR1 SGHNT and CDR2 YENEEA come from the germline V gene. The CDR3 loop spans 12 amino acids. For the CDR3, the DNA is TGTGCCAGCAGCTTAGACCTCTCTGAAGCTTTCTTT. Translated, it gives CASSLDLSEAFF. The entire variable domain, with the rest obtained from reference TRBV11-3 and TRBJ1-1, is as follows: EAGVVQSPRYKIIEKKQPVAFWCNPISGHNTLYWYLQNLGQGPELLIRYENEEAVDDSQLPKDRFSAERLKGVDSTLKIQPAELGDSAVYLCASSLDLSEAFFGQGTRLTVV.

The chain recombines TRBV6-5 with TRBJ2-3; D might be TRBD1 (7 bases). This CDR3 comprises 14 residues. Germline-derived CDR1 and CDR2 are MNHEY and SVGAGI. V was shortened by 5 bases and J by 5 bases, with 14 bases between the two germline ends. For the CDR3, the DNA is TGTGCCAGCAGTACCCAGGGGGGTAAAGATACGCAGTATTTT. Protein: CASSTQGGKDTQYF.

J is TRBJ1-1 and V is TRBV11-2; a weak D match, TRBD1 (6 bases). Germline V gene data show CDR1 as SGHAT and CDR2 as FQNNGV. CDR3 length equals 14 residues. Trimming shortened V by 0 bases and J by 3 bases, and 8 bases separated the two germline ends. The CDR3 coding sequence is TGTGCCAGCAGCTTAGAGGCAGGGGACACTGAAGCTTTCTTT. This translates into CASSLEAGDTEAFF.

This chain joins TRBV5-6 and TRBJ2-7, with TRBD2 matching over 7 bases. The trim removed 0 bases at V and 0 bases at J, leaving 3 bases unmatched. Germline values: CDR1 SGHDT, CDR2 YYEEEE. The CDR3 has 15 residues. The CDR3 is CASSLVGDYSYEQYF. CDR3 coding DNA: TGTGCCAGCAGCTTGGTGGGGGACTACTCCTACGAGCAGTACTTC.

The chain has TRBV29-1 and TRBJ2-1, with 11 nucleotides matching TRBD2. Trimming at V came to 3 bases and at J to 9 bases, leaving 13 bases not matched to a gene. The CDR3 consists of 16 residues. Germline values: CDR1 SQVTM, CDR2 ANQGSEA. In DNA, the CDR3 is TGCAGCGTTGACCCCTTAGCGGGAGGGTGGGTACCTGAGCAGTTCTTC. Its protein product is CSVDPLAGGWVPEQFF.

This chain connects TRBV28 to TRBJ1-1, with D uncertain. The CDR3 is made up of 11 amino acids. Germline loops: CDR1 MDHEN, CDR2 SYDVKM. V lost 5 bases to trimming and J lost 1 base, with 2 bases between them. CDR3 coding DNA: TGTGCCAGCAGTGAGAACACTGAAGCTTTCTTT. The encoded protein is CASSENTEAFF.

This clone showed up just once. This sequence joins TRBV19 and TRBJ1-5; 8 nucleotides match TRBD1. V lost 6 bases and J lost 7; bases outside the gene matches: 5. This CDR3 has 13 residues. The V gene's germline CDR1 is LNHDA and CDR2 SQIVND (reference sequence). CDR3 residues: CASSLDRDQPQHF. In DNA form, the CDR3 reads TGTGCCAGTAGCCTGGACAGGGACCAGCCCCAGCATTTT. The whole variable domain, remainder taken from reference TRBV19 and TRBJ1-5, is DGGITQSPKYLFRKEGQNVTLSCEQNLNHDAMYWYRQDPGQGLRLIYYSQIVNDFQKGDIAEGYSVSREKKESFPLTVTSAQKNPTAFYLCASSLDRDQPQHFGDGTRLSIL.

The chain combines TRBV7-9 with TRBJ2-2, with 9 bases matching TRBD1. CDR3 length: 15 amino acids. Per germline, CDR1 SEHNR and CDR2 FQNEAQ (reference sequence). The V and J ends lost 3 bases and 4 bases, in that order; junction bases with no gene match: 3. This chain's CDR3 is CASSFGDRVTGELFF. DNA of the CDR3: TGTGCCAGCAGCTTTGGGGACAGGGTCACCGGGGAGCTGTTTTTT.

In its sample, this clone was seen a few times. The rearrangement uses TRBV19 and TRBJ1-6; 8 bases map to TRBD1. Looked up from germline, CDR1 is LNHDA and CDR2 is SQIVND (reference sequence). V lost 4 bases, J lost 0 bases, and 14 bases stayed unmatched. This CDR3 comprises 20 residues. CDR3 sequence (DNA): TGTGCCAGTAGTACTCGAGGACAGGGAGCCTCCCACTCCTATAATTCACCCCTCCACTTT. Encoded protein: CASSTRGQGASHSYNSPLHF.

V is TRBV3-1 (or the pseudogene TRBV3-2) and J is TRBJ1-2, with TRBD1 matching over 9 bases. CDR1 is LGHDT, CDR2 YNNKEL, per germline (reference sequence). The CDR3 covers 15 residues. Trimming removed 1 base from V and 3 bases from J; junction bases left unmatched: 3. The CDR3 coding sequence is TGTGCCAGCAGCCAAGCGGGACAGGGCCACTATGGCTACACCTTC. This encodes CASSQAGQGHYGYTF.

This chain links TRBV10-3 with TRBJ1-2; no firm D call. Germline CDR1 is ENHRY and CDR2 is SYGVKD. The CDR3 loop spans 12 amino acids. V lost 10 bases and J 6 bases, leaving 15 bases between the germline ends. The CDR3 protein is CATHGPADGYTF. The CDR3 nucleotides are TGTGCCACCCATGGGCCAGCCGATGGCTACACCTTC.

This clone has just a few counts. The chain carries TRBV30 and TRBJ1-6; the D gene is possibly TRBD1 (5 bases). Germline V lookup: CDR1 GTSNPN, CDR2 SVGIG (reference sequence). V was pared by 5 bases and J by 8 bases, with 19 bases between. The CDR3 covers 15 residues. The CDR3: CAWGPPGSKDSPLHF. DNA of the CDR3: TGTGCCTGGGGTCCTCCAGGGAGTAAGGATTCACCCCTCCACTTT.

The rearrangement links TRBV27 to TRBJ1-1, with D perhaps TRBD1 (6 bases). Germline lookup yields CDR1 MNHEY and CDR2 SMNVEV (reference sequence). Trimming removed 6 bases from V and 5 bases from J, with 16 bases in between. The CDR3 runs 14 residues. CDR3 bases: TGTGCCAGCAGCCGAACAGGGAAAGGAACTGAAGCTTTCTTT. This translates into CASSRTGKGTEAFF.

This clone was picked up one time. The chain carries TRBV7-3 and TRBJ2-5, with 7 bases matching TRBD2. CDR3 size: 15 residues. V lost 5 bases, J lost 2 bases, and 8 bases stayed unmatched. Germline CDR1 is SGHTA and CDR2 is FQGTGA. The CDR3 spells CASSRSGGPQETQYF. The CDR3 DNA reads as TGTGCCAGCAGCCGATCGGGGGGTCCGCAAGAGACCCAGTACTTC.